This passage covers 31 T cell receptor beta chains from one sample sequenced in a study of beta chain features in type 1 diabetes. All of the isolated RNA was reverse transcribed, so expressed TCRB transcripts were sequenced. Sequenced by immunoSEQ multiplex PCR; TCRdb stores in-frame clones only, minus some. The sample shows 150,000 to 190,000 clones, more than 9.5% of them seen only once. Specimen: central memory CD4+ T cells from blood. These receptors all come from a man between 18 and 35 years old in good health.

At least ten counts were recorded for this clone. The chain joins TRBV18 to TRBJ2-3, with D perhaps matching TRBD1 (5 bases). With 0 bases removed from V and 6 bases from J, the gap between germline ends came to 10 bases. Per germline, CDR1 KGHSH and CDR2 LQKENI. The CDR3 has 14 amino acids. CDR3 bases: TGTGCCAGCTCACCACCCGTTAACAGGGATACGCAGTATTTT. Amino acid sequence: CASSPPVNRDTQYF.

The genes are TRBV18 and TRBJ2-3; D uncertain. Germline V gives CDR1 KGHSH, CDR2 LQKENI. The germline V and J ends were trimmed by 0 bases and 1 base, with 5 bases remaining between them. The CDR3 spans 14 residues. The CDR3 loop is CASSPPVRTDTQYF. DNA for the CDR3: TGTGCCAGCTCACCACCGGTCCGCACAGATACGCAGTATTTT.

The chain has TRBV27 and TRBJ2-7; TRBD1 is a possible D gene (6 bases). The CDR3 is 13 residues long. V gave up 3 bases and J gave up 6 bases, with 12 bases separating them. The germline gives CDR1 MNHEY, CDR2 SMNVEV (reference sequence). The CDR3 bases are TGTGCCAGCAGTTTCCCAGGGGCGAGCGAGCAGTACTTC. Protein product: CASSFPGASEQYF.

This clone was recorded a few times. The V call is TRBV4-3, the J call TRBJ2-7, with D unresolved. The germline V gene has CDR1 LGHNA and CDR2 YSLEER. V was cut by 0 bases and J by 6 bases, with 9 bases left in between. The CDR3 spans 13 residues. The CDR3 nucleotides read TGCGCCAGCAGCCAAGACCCCCCTAGCGAGCAGTACTTC. It is translated as CASSQDPPSEQYF.

This clone was recorded a few times. This chain links TRBV4-2 with TRBJ2-1; 9 bases match TRBD2. The CDR3 extends over 16 amino acids. Germline-derived CDR1 and CDR2 are LGHNA and YNFKEQ. V lost 4 bases and J lost 6; bases outside the gene matches: 10. Written as DNA, the CDR3 is TGTGCCAGCAGCCCCGGTGCGGGGGGGCCTTTCAATGAGCAGTTCTTC. This translates into CASSPGAGGPFNEQFF.

The gene calls are TRBV5-4 and TRBJ2-5; D is unclear. The CDR3 covers 14 residues. CDR1 is SGHNT and CDR2 is YYREEE in the germline V gene (reference sequence). V was clipped by 5 bases and J by 5 bases, with 16 bases between them. CDR3 sequence (DNA): TGTGCCAGCAGAGGTGGTAGCTTAGTGGAGACCCAGTACTTC. As protein: CASRGGSLVETQYF.

This clone was counted many times. The rearrangement links TRBV7-3 to TRBJ1-2; D is unclear. V was cut by 5 bases and J by 2 bases, with 9 bases left in between. The CDR3 extends over 13 amino acids. The germline gives CDR1 SGHTA, CDR2 FQGTGA. CDR3 residues: CASSAGGNYGYTF. CDR3 sequence (DNA): TGTGCCAGCAGCGCAGGCGGGAACTATGGCTACACCTTC.

This chain links TRBV5-1 with TRBJ2-3; D gene uncertain. Germline CDR1 reads SGHRS; CDR2 reads YFSETQ. The germline V and J ends were trimmed by 0 bases and 3 bases, with 8 bases remaining between them. CDR3 length equals 14 residues. The CDR3 loop is CASSLATETDTQYF. The CDR3, as DNA: TGCGCCAGCAGCTTGGCTACAGAAACAGATACGCAGTATTTT.

This chain links TRBV19 with TRBJ1-1; D is perhaps TRBD1 (6 bases). The germline V and J ends were trimmed by 7 bases and 9 bases, with 15 bases remaining between them. CDR1 is LNHDA, CDR2 SQIVND, per germline (reference sequence). The CDR3 consists of 12 residues. The CDR3 region is CASMNRERKAFF. The CDR3 coding sequence is TGTGCCAGTATGAACAGGGAGAGAAAAGCTTTCTTT.

There are many counts of this clone. The V gene is TRBV28, the J gene TRBJ1-4; D call uncertain. The length of the CDR3 is 10 residues. The V end lost 8 bases, the J end lost 7 bases, and 5 bases lay between the germline ends. Germline V gene sequence: CDR1 MDHEN, CDR2 SYDVKM. This CDR3 reads CASEGEKLFF. As DNA, the CDR3 is TGTGCCAGCGAAGGTGAAAAACTGTTTTTT.

The genes are TRBV9 and TRBJ2-7, with 7 positions matching TRBD1. With 0 bases clipped from V and 3 bases from J, the junction kept 12 bases outside the gene matches. Germline V gives CDR1 SGDLS, CDR2 YYNGEE. The CDR3 loop spans 17 amino acids. CDR3 loop: CASSVGQGVLSSYEQYF. CDR3 nucleotides: TGTGCCAGCAGCGTAGGACAGGGCGTCCTCTCTAGCTACGAGCAGTACTTC.

The rearrangement links TRBV5-1 to TRBJ1-2; D unclear. Trimming pared 0 bases from V and 8 bases from J, leaving 17 bases between. The CDR3 is 15 residues long. CDR1 is SGHRS, CDR2 YFSETQ, per germline. The CDR3 loop is CASSLDPTSSFGYTF. The CDR3 nucleotides are TGCGCCAGCAGCTTGGACCCGACGTCGAGTTTCGGCTACACCTTC.

In its sample, this clone was seen a few times. The chain uses TRBV29-1 and TRBJ1-2, with unresolved D. This CDR3 is 9 amino acids long. The germline V gene has CDR1 SQVTM and CDR2 ANQGSEA. Trimming pared 3 bases from V and 6 bases from J, leaving 2 bases between. The CDR3 is CSVEDGYTF. CDR3 nucleotide sequence: TGCAGCGTTGAGGATGGCTACACCTTC.

This clone was recorded a few times. The J gene is TRBJ1-2, the V gene TRBV7-9, with D uncertain. The CDR3 loop spans 15 amino acids. Looked up from germline, CDR1 is SEHNR and CDR2 is FQNEAQ (reference sequence). The V end lost 2 bases, the J end lost 0 bases, and 10 bases lay between the germline ends. The CDR3: CASSLTGIANYGYTF. CDR3 sequence (DNA): TGTGCCAGCAGCTTAACGGGAATCGCTAACTATGGCTACACCTTC.

This clone was detected only a few times. The chain joins TRBV11-3 to TRBJ2-5; no reliable D call. Germline-derived CDR1 and CDR2 are SGHNT and YENEEA. The V end was cut by 5 bases, the J end by 5 bases, with 12 bases between. The CDR3 is 13 residues long. CDR3 bases: TGTGCCAGCAGCCGGAAAGCTCGGGAGACCCAGTACTTC. It codes for CASSRKARETQYF. Filled out from reference TRBV11-3 and TRBJ2-5, the complete variable domain reads EAGVVQSPRYKIIEKKQPVAFWCNPISGHNTLYWYLQNLGQGPELLIRYENEEAVDDSQLPKDRFSAERLKGVDSTLKIQPAELGDSAVYLCASSRKARETQYFGPGTRLLVL.

This clone has more than one count but fewer than ten. This chain uses TRBV11-2 with TRBJ2-1; D remains ambiguous. The germline V gene has CDR1 SGHAT and CDR2 FQNNGV. The CDR3 runs 12 residues. Trimming cost V 0 bases and J 10 bases, with 7 bases left between them. The CDR3 protein is CASSLDRYEQFF. CDR3 in DNA: TGTGCCAGCAGCTTAGATCGGTACGAGCAGTTCTTC.

This clone was seen only a few times. A junction end diverges from the germline sequence, so it may reflect a read error. CDR3 bases: TGTGCCAGCAGCCGCCAGGGGGCCAACATTGAAGCTTTCTTT. It codes for CASSRQGANIEAFF. The genes are TRBV7-2 and TRBJ1-1, with 8 bases fitting TRBD1. The CDR3 consists of 14 residues. CDR1 is SGHTA and CDR2 is FQGNSA in the germline V gene.

The V call is TRBV18, the J call TRBJ2-3; 7 bases line up with TRBD1. After removal of 5 bases from V and 2 bases from J, the junction contained 7 bases not matched to a gene. The germline V gene has CDR1 KGHSH and CDR2 LQKENI. The CDR3 sequence is 15 residues long. The CDR3 bases are TGTGCCAGCTCAACAAGACAGGGTAACACAGATACGCAGTATTTT. The encoded protein is CASSTRQGNTDTQYF. The variable domain in full, with the rest retrieved from reference TRBV18 and TRBJ2-3, is NAGVMQNPRHLVRRRGQEARLRCSPMKGHSHVYWYRQLPEEGLKFMVYLQKENIIDESGMPKERFSAEFPKEGPSILRIQQVVRGDSAAYFCASSTRQGNTDTQYFGPGTRLTVL.

The gene calls are TRBV9 and TRBJ1-4; maybe TRBD1 (6 bases). The germline CDR1 and CDR2 sequences are SGDLS and YYNGEE. V lost 3 bases and J 6 bases, leaving 12 bases between the germline ends. This CDR3 is built from 14 residues. The CDR3 sequence is CASSAQGVDEKLFF. The CDR3 DNA sequence: TGTGCCAGCAGCGCACAGGGTGTGGATGAAAAACTGTTTTTT.

The sample holds a few counts of this clone. J is TRBJ2-1 and V is TRBV7-3; 12 nucleotides align to TRBD2. The CDR3 runs 17 residues. The ends lost 0 bases at V and 6 bases at J; junction bases unmatched: 6. Germline V gene sequence: CDR1 SGHTA, CDR2 FQGTGA. CDR3: CASSLTTSGRLGNEQFF. DNA of the CDR3: TGTGCCAGCAGCTTAACGACTAGCGGGAGATTAGGCAATGAGCAGTTCTTC. Looking up the rest from reference TRBV7-3 and TRBJ2-1 gives the full variable domain: GAGVSQTPSNKVTEKGKYVELRCDPISGHTALYWYRQSLGQGPEFLIYFQGTGAADDSGLPNDRFFAVRPEGSVSTLKIQRTERGDSAVYLCASSLTTSGRLGNEQFFGPGTRLTVL.

In its sample, this clone was seen many times. V is TRBV7-9 and J is TRBJ2-2; TRBD1 is a possible D gene (5 bases). Between the trimmed V and J ends, which lost 3 bases and 13 bases, there was a span of 12 bases. CDR1 and CDR2 (germline): SEHNR, FQNEAQ (reference sequence). CDR3 length: 12 residues. In nucleotides, the CDR3 is TGTGCCAGCAGCTTTGACAGTAGAAGGCTGTTTTTT. It specifies CASSFDSRRLFF.

V and J are TRBV19 and TRBJ2-2, with D uncertain. V was pared by 1 base and J by 3 bases, with 12 bases between. The CDR3 spans 16 residues. Germline assignment: CDR1 LNHDA and CDR2 SQIVND (reference sequence). CDR3 loop: CASSIGLGRDTGELFF. CDR3 DNA sequence: TGTGCCAGTAGTATAGGTCTTGGTAGGGACACCGGGGAGCTGTTTTTT.

The V gene is TRBV2, the J gene TRBJ2-1; 10 nucleotides align to TRBD1. Germline assignment: CDR1 SNHLY and CDR2 FYNNEI. V dropped 5 bases and J dropped 4; count of bases not matched to a gene: 8. This CDR3 is 16 amino acids long. CDR3 residues: CASSLKRQGAYNEQFF. The DNA for the CDR3 is TGTGCCAGCAGTCTAAAAAGACAGGGGGCTTACAATGAGCAGTTCTTC.

This clone was counted between two and nine times. The chain joins TRBV7-2 to TRBJ1-1, with D maybe TRBD1 (6 bases). Germline-derived CDR1 and CDR2 are SGHTA and FQGNSA. This CDR3 has 14 residues. The V and J ends lost 0 bases and 4 bases respectively, with 9 bases between them. CDR3 residues: CASSLARGFTEAFF. The CDR3 nucleotides are TGTGCCAGCAGCTTAGCCAGGGGCTTCACTGAAGCTTTCTTT.

This chain connects TRBV30 to TRBJ2-2; 7 bases line up with TRBD1. The germline V gene encodes CDR1 GTSNPN and CDR2 SVGIG (reference sequence). The CDR3 runs to 13 residues. V was clipped by 1 base and J by 6 bases; unmatched bases: 2. The CDR3 nucleotides are TGTGCCTGGAGTGACAGGGGTGCCGGGGAGCTGTTTTTT. Its translation is CAWSDRGAGELFF.

This clone is medium-sized. The rearrangement joins TRBV10-3 to TRBJ2-1; D uncertain. CDR3 length: 12 residues. The germline V gene encodes CDR1 ENHRY and CDR2 SYGVKD. The V and J ends lost 4 bases and 7 bases respectively, with 8 bases between them. The chain's CDR3 is CAISGGRNEQFF. CDR3 nucleotides: TGTGCCATCAGTGGAGGAAGGAATGAGCAGTTCTTC.

This clone has just a few counts. The J gene is TRBJ2-1, the V gene TRBV5-1, with TRBD2 matching over 13 bases. The germline V gene has CDR1 SGHRS and CDR2 YFSETQ. V lost 0 bases and J lost 7; bases outside the gene matches: 7. The CDR3 sequence is 17 residues long. This CDR3 reads CASSLATTSGGRNEQFF. In DNA, the CDR3 is TGCGCCAGCAGCTTGGCTACGACTAGCGGGGGGCGGAATGAGCAGTTCTTC. Drawing the rest from reference TRBV5-1 and TRBJ2-1, the complete variable domain is KAGVTQTPRYLIKTRGQQVTLSCSPISGHRSVSWYQQTPGQGLQFLFEYFSETQRNKGNFPGRFSGRQFSNSRSEMNVSTLELGDSALYLCASSLATTSGGRNEQFFGPGTRLTVL.

This clone was counted only a few times. The rearrangement joins TRBV7-2 to TRBJ2-7; no reliable D call. CDR3 length equals 12 residues. Germline-derived CDR1 and CDR2 are SGHTA and FQGNSA. The germline V and J ends were trimmed by 5 bases and 0 bases, with 5 bases remaining between them. The CDR3 coding sequence is TGTGCCAGCAGCCAGGACTCCTACGAGCAGTACTTC. Its protein product is CASSQDSYEQYF.

This clone was seen a few times. The chain joins TRBV10-3 to TRBJ2-7; 7 positions agree with TRBD1. Germline V gives CDR1 ENHRY, CDR2 SYGVKD. This CDR3 contains 13 residues. Trimming removed 6 bases from V and 9 bases from J; junction bases left unmatched: 11. The CDR3 loop is CAISLEQGLRQYF. DNA for the CDR3: TGTGCCATCAGCCTAGAACAGGGGCTACGGCAGTACTTC.

On this clone itself: Other DNA variants within this sample encode the same CDR3. The chain combines TRBV9 with TRBJ1-1; D unresolved. Per the germline V gene, CDR1 is SGDLS and CDR2 is YYNGEE. The CDR3 is 13 residues long. V lost 0 bases to trimming and J lost 1 base, with 4 bases between them. The CDR3: CASSVAPNTEAFF. DNA of the CDR3: TGTGCCAGCAGCGTAGCACCGAACACTGAAGCTTTCTTT.

The chain employs TRBV5-1 and TRBJ2-5, with TRBD2 matching over 7 bases. The CDR3 runs 16 residues. The germline gives CDR1 SGHRS, CDR2 YFSETQ. The junction had 9 bases not matched to a gene; V was cut back by 0 bases and J by 4 bases. The CDR3 DNA sequence: TGCGCCAGCAGCTTGGCACTCTCAACGGGGGGAGAGACCCAGTACTTC. It encodes CASSLALSTGGETQYF.